Here is one T cell receptor beta chain with its context. A junction end diverges from the germline sequence, so it may reflect a read error. Using a J-beta primer mix together with a sample-barcoded 5' primer, a second PCR was run for roughly 7 to 11 cycles. TCRdb redid the calling of the 5' RACE reads with MiXCR, one entry per CDR3 protein. In the table there are about 640,000 distinct CDR3 sequences, around 54% of which are singletons. These data originate in a study of blood T cells in healthy people across ages. The germline gives CDR1 SGHRS, CDR2 YFSETQ. This CDR3 comprises 15 residues. This sequence was found in a man aged 55-75 years in good health. Sequencing was done on a sample of blood. The chain employs TRBV5-1 and TRBJ2-5, with TRBD2 as a possible D gene (5 bases). The DNA of the CDR3 is TGCGCCGGCAGCTTGCCGGGGTCGTACCAAGAGACCCAGTACTTC. Translated, it gives CAGSLPGSYQETQYF.